The entry that follows covers one T cell receptor (beta chain) sequence. Its specific antigen is unknown. No qualities accompany the bases; no much larger clone lies one base away. The sample comes from a study of brain T cells in children with intractable seizures (dated by TCRdb to the early 2020s). Regarding the research as a whole: A NanoString immunology panel was first used to screen resected brain tissue from roughly 52 pediatric epilepsy surgery cases for immune gene transcripts. Of the roughly twelve selected surgery cases, pre-surgery blood was also sequenced for eight, so four had brain tissue only. Results the study describes overall, beyond this receptor: The patients' HCMV serostatus was not known, and viral specificity was inferred solely from CDR3 sequence similarity. Because sequencing depth differed between pre- and post-surgery blood, the absence of clones from the pre-surgery sample may reflect undersampling.

From the cysteine through the phenylalanine, the CDR3 covers 16 amino acids. CDR3 DNA only is kept here, 48 bases in frame from base 1. V is reduced by 10 bases and J by 0 bases, leaving a spacing of 16 bases between them. The germline V gene (reference sequence) yields LNHDA for CDR1 and SQIVND for CDR2. What the time point label conveys for this sample: resected brain tissue, or blood drawn just prior to surgery. The surgery cases that showed the highest brain T cell transcript signatures were chosen for TCR beta chain sequencing of brain tissue, and of blood when it was available. Before surgery, the patients had been given at least one anti-epileptic drug. The TCR-sequenced patients were children whose drug-resistant epilepsy was caused by tuberous sclerosis complex, focal cortical dysplasia, Rasmussen encephalitis or hemimegalencephaly. The blood samples were collected right before the epilepsy surgery. Bulk genomic DNA was extracted from unsorted brain tissue and whole blood with the Monarch genomic DNA purification kit.

TCR beta chain sequences were generated from genomic DNA using the immunoSEQ assay. The authors' analysis ran thus. CDR3 sequences that did not begin with the conserved framework cysteine at position 104 were removed by hand. To get clonality, the normalized Shannon's Diversity Index was subtracted from one, giving values from 0 (maximal diversity) to 1 (oligoclonal). Chi-squared comparison-of-proportions tests assessed whether the same CDR3 differed in frequency between samples, such as brain versus blood. Public clonotypes were identified through searches of immuneACCESS, and similarity to known antiviral clonotypes was evaluated with the VDJdb browser. TCRdb carries this immuneACCESS record with in-frame sequences only. Its versions omit some clonotypes, under half of them owing to an unresolved V gene in the studies checked, with the rest unexplained. V and J calls and clone size follow that table, whereas D and trimming were derived from the DNA. This sample gives 110,000 or so clones in total; 94% of them show up just once. The ten biggest clones cover 3.5% to 4% of the sample.

This TCR was sampled from a boy younger than two with hemimegalencephaly and intractable seizures. Here the chain combines TRBV19 and TRBJ2-6; too little of a D gene remains to name it. Source: peripheral blood, taken at surgery. The CDR3 reads as follows: CATNGRNPSGANVLTF. Read as DNA, the sequence is TGTGCCACAAACGGCAGGAACCCCTCTGGGGCCAACGTCCTGACTTTC.